The clone carrying this T cell receptor (beta chain) occurred a few times. The data belong to a study of shared T cell receptors in the human thymus. TCRdb's table, derived via immunoSEQ multiplex PCR, lists solely in-frame clones and lacks some. The sample consists of hundreds of thousands of clones, more than 75% of them appearing once. This CDR3 spans 16 amino acids. Per the germline V gene, CDR1 is SGHDT and CDR2 is YYEEEE. V lost 2 bases, J lost 2 bases, and 17 bases lay in between. The sample was also linked to a second study, of human thymus T cells. That report adds: Corrective heart surgery yielded resections, and these provided the thymus tissue.

The chain employs TRBV5-6 and TRBJ2-7, with TRBD2 as a possible D gene (7 bases). This clonotype was sampled from a boy less than two years old with a congenital heart defect. Sequenced material: thymocytes. This chain's CDR3 is CASSFLSGGQTYEQYF. CDR3 nucleotide sequence: TGTGCCAGCAGCTTCCTCTCCGGGGGGCAGACCTACGAGCAGTACTTC.